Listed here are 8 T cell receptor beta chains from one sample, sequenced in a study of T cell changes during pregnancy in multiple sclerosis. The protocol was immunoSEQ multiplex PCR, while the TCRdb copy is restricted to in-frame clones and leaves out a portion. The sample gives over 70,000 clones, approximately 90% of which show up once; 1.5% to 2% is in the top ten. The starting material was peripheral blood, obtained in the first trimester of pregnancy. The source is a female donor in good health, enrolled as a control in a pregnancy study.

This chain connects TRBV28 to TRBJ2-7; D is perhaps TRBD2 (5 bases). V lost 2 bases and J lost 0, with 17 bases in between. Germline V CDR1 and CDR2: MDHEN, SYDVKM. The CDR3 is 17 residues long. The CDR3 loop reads CASSLLSYSGSSYEQYF. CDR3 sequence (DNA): TGTGCCAGCAGTTTACTCTCCTACAGCGGTAGCTCCTACGAGCAGTACTTC.

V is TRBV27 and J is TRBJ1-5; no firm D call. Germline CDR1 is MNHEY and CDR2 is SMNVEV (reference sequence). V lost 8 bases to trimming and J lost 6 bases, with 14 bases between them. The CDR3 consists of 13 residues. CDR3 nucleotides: TGTGCCAGCGCCCTTCCCGGGGTTCAGCCCCAGCATTTT. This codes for CASALPGVQPQHF.

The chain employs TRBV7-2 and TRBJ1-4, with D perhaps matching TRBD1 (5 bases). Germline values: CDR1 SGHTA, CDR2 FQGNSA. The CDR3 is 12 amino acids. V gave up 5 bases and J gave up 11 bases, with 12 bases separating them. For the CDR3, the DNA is TGTGCCAGCAGCGCCACCAGGGTGAAACTGTTTTTT. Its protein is CASSATRVKLFF.

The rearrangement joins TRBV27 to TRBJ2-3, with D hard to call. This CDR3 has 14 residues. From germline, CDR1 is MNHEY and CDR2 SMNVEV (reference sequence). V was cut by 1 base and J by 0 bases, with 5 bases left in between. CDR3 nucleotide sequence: TGTGCCAGCAGTTTATTGGCTAGCACAGATACGCAGTATTTT. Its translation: CASSLLASTDTQYF.

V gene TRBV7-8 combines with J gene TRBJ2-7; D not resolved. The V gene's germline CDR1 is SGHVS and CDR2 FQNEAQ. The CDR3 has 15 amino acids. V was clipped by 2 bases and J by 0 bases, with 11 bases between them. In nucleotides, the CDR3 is TGTGCCAGCAGCTTAAATGGCTGGGCCTCCTACGAGCAGTACTTC. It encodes CASSLNGWASYEQYF. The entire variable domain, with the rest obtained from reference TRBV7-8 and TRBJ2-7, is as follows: GAGVSQSPRYKVAKRGQDVALRCDPISGHVSLFWYQQALGQGPEFLTYFQNEAQLDKSGLPSDRFFAERPEGSVSTLKIQRTQQEDSAVYLCASSLNGWASYEQYFGPGTRLTVT.

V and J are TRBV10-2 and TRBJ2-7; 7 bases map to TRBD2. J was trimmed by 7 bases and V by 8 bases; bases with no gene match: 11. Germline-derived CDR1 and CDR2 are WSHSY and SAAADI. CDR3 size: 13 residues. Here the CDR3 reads CASGYPAAGEQYF. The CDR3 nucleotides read TGCGCCAGCGGGTACCCCGCAGCGGGGGAGCAGTACTTC.

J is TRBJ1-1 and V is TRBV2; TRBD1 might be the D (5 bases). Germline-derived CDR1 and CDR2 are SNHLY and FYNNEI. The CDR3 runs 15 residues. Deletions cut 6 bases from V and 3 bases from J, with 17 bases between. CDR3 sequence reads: CASSHSVGGDTEAFF. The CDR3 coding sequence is TGTGCCAGCAGCCACTCAGTGGGGGGGGACACTGAAGCTTTCTTT.

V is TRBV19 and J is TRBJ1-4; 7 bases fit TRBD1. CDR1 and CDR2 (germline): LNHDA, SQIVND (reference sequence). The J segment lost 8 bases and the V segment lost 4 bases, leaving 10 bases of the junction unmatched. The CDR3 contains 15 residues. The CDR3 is CASSTSTGKNEKLFF. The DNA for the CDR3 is TGTGCCAGTAGTACGTCGACAGGGAAGAACGAAAAACTGTTTTTT.